This T cell receptor (beta chain) was captured in a study of shared clonotypes between healthy human individuals. General study points: With four donors compared, 5% to 5.5% of naive CD4 clonotypes were shared.

Assay used: immunoSEQ multiplex PCR; TCRdb lists only in-frame clones, some missing. The top ten hold approximately 0.13% of the sample, which has some 2,400,000 clones, under 97% seen once. Comments on this clone: The antigen remains undetermined.

This receptor was identified in a man aged 18 to 29 in good health. The sample taken for sequencing was naive CD4+ T cells sorted from blood. Specified subset: CD45RA+ positively selected.

This CDR3 reads CATSSGTGTYNEQFF. CDR3 in DNA: TGTGCCACCAGCAGCGGGACAGGGACCTACAATGAGCAGTTCTTC. The chain links TRBV15 to TRBJ2-1; 9 bases map to TRBD1. The CDR3 sequence is 15 residues long. CDR1 is LNHNV, CDR2 YYDKDF, per germline (reference sequence). Trimming at V came to 3 bases and at J to 2 bases, leaving 2 bases not matched to a gene.